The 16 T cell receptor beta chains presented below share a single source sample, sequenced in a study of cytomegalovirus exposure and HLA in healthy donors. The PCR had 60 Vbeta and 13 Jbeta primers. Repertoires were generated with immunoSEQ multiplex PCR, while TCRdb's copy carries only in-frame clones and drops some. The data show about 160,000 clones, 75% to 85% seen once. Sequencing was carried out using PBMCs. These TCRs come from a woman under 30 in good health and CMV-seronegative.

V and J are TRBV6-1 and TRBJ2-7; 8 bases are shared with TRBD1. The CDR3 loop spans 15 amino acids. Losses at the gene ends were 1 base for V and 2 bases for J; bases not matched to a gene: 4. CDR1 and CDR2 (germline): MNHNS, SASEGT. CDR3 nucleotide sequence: TGTGCCAGCAGTGAAGGATGGACAGGGACCTACGAGCAGTACTTC. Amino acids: CASSEGWTGTYEQYF.

CDR3 in amino acids: CASNRGYEKLFF. The DNA of the CDR3 is TGTGCCAGCAACCGGGGTTATGAAAAACTGTTTTTT. The chain uses TRBV2 and TRBJ1-4; unclear D gene. The CDR3 runs to 12 residues. V was pared by 7 bases and J by 6 bases, with 9 bases between. The germline V gene has CDR1 SNHLY and CDR2 FYNNEI.

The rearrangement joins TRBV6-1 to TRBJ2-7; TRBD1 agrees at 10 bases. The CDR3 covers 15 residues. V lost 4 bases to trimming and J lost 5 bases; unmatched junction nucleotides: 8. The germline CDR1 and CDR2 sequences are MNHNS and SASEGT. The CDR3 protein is CASSGLPGQGNEQYF. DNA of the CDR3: TGTGCCAGCAGTGGACTCCCGGGACAGGGGAACGAGCAGTACTTC.

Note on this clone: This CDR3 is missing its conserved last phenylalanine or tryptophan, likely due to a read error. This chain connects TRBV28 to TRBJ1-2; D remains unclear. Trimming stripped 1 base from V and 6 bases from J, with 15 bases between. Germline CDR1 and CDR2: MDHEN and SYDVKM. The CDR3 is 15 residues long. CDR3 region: CASSLFTVGANGYTS. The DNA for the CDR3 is TGTGCCAGCAGTTTATTTACGGTGGGAGCGAATGGCTACACCTCC.

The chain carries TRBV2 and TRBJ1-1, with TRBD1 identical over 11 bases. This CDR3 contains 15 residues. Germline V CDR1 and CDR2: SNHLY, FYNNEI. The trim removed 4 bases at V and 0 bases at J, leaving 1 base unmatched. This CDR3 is CASSGDRGLNTEAFF. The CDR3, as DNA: TGTGCCAGCAGTGGGGACAGGGGGTTGAACACTGAAGCTTTCTTT.

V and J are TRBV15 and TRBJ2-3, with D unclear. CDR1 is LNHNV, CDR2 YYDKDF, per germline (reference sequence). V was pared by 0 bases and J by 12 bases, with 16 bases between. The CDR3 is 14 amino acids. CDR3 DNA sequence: TGTGCCACCAGCAGAGAAGGTGGAGCGACTTATCAGTATTTT. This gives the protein CATSREGGATYQYF. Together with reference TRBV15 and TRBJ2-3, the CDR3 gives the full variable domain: DAMVIQNPRYQVTQFGKPVTLSCSQTLNHNVMYWYQQKSSQAPKLLFHYYDKDFNNEADTPDNFQSRRPNTSFCFLDIRSPGLGDTAMYLCATSREGGATYQYFGPGTRLTVL.

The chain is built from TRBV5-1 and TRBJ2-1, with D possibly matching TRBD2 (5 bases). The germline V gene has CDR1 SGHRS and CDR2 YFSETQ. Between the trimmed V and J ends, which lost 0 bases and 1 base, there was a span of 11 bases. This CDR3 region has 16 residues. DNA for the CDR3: TGCGCCAGCAGCTTGGCTGGAGGCGCGTCCTACAATGAGCAGTTCTTC. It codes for CASSLAGGASYNEQFF.

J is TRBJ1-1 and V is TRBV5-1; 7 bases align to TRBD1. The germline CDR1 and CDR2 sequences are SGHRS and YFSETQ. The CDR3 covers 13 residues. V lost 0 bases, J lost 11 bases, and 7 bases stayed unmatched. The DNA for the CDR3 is TGCGCCAGCAGCTTGGGGGGACAGCCAGGCGCTTTCTTT. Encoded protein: CASSLGGQPGAFF.

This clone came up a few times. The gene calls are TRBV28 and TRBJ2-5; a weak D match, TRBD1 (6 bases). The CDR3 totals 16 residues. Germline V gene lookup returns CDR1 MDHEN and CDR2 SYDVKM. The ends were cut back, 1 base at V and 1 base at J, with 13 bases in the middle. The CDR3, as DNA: TGTGCCAGCAGTTTATTGGGGGCGTTGAGCCAAGAGACCCAGTACTTC. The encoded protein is CASSLLGALSQETQYF.

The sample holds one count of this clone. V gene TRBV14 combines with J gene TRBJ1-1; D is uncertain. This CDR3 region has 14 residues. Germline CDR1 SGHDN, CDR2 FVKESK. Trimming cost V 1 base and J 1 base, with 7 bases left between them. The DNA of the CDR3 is TGTGCCAGCAGCCAAGCCCTCGGGAACACTGAAGCTTTCTTT. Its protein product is CASSQALGNTEAFF.

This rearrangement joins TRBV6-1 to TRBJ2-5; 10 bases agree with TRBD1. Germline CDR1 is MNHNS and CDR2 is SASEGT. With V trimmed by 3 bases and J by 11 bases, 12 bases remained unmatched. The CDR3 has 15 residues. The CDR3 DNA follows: TGTGCCAGCAGTGACCTGGGACAGGGGTTGTGGGAGCAGTACTTC. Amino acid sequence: CASSDLGQGLWEQYF.

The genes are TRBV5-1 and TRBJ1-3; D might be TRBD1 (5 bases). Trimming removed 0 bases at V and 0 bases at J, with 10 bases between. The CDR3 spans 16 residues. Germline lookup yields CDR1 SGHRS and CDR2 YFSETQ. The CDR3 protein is CASSLEPGISGNTIYF. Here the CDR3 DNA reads TGCGCCAGCAGCTTGGAACCAGGGATCTCTGGAAACACCATATATTTT.

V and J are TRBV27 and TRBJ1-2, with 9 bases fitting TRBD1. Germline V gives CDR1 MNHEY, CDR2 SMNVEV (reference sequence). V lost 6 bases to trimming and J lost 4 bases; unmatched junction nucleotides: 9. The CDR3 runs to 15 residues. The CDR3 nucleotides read TGTGCCAGCAGCCTCGGGACAGGGCTCTCCTATGGCTACACCTTC. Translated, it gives CASSLGTGLSYGYTF.

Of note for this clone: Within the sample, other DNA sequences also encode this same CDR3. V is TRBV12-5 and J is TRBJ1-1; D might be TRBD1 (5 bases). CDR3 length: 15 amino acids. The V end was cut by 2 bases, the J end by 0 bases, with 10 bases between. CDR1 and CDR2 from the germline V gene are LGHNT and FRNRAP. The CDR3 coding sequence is TGTGCTAGTGGTTTGACAGGAGAAATGAACACTGAAGCTTTCTTT. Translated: CASGLTGEMNTEAFF.

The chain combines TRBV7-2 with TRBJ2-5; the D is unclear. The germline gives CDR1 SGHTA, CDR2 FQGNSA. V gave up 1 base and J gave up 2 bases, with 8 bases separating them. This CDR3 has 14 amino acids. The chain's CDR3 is CASSLGALQETQYF. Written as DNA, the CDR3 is TGTGCCAGCAGCTTAGGCGCGTTGCAAGAGACCCAGTACTTC.

For the CDR3, the DNA is TGCGCCAGCAGCTCAGTCAGGGGGCCTATGGGGACTGAAGCTTTCTTT. Its translation is CASSSVRGPMGTEAFF. V is TRBV5-1 and J is TRBJ1-1, with TRBD1 identical over 8 bases. The CDR3 sequence is 16 residues long. Germline V CDR1 and CDR2: SGHRS, YFSETQ. The V segment lost 3 bases and the J segment 5 bases; nucleotides outside the gene matches: 12.